What follows are 22 T cell receptor beta chains derived from one specimen sequenced in a study of Ad26.COV2.S vaccination and SARS-CoV-2 variants (dated by TCRdb to the early 2020s). Libraries were made using the immunoSEQ multiplex PCR assay. TCRdb limited this immuneACCESS table to in-frame rearrangements with V and J called. A share of clones is missing; checked studies link under half to unresolved V genes, and the rest is unexplained. This sample gives some 450,000 clones in total; 90% of them show up just once. The top ten clones comprise under 4.5% of the sample. The sample's treatment or condition label, decoded: roughly 19 received Ad26.COV2.S at low or high dose, single or two shots; about 5 received placebo; per-sample allocation not given. Repertoires of vaccine and placebo recipients were sequenced from samples taken on day 63 after the first injection. Specimen: peripheral blood, collected in a trial of Ad26.COV2.S vaccine versus placebo. These receptors all come from a person aged 18-65 years who received the Ad26.COV2.S COVID-19 vaccine or a placebo.

The chain links TRBV11-2 to TRBJ2-1; 8 bases are a match to TRBD2. The ends lost 9 bases at V and 10 bases at J; junction bases unmatched: 8. Looked up from germline, CDR1 is SGHAT and CDR2 is FQNNGV. CDR3 length equals 12 residues. The CDR3 nucleotides are TGTGCCAGTGGACTAGCTTTGAACGAGCAGTTCTTC. It specifies CASGLALNEQFF.

The V call is TRBV24-1, the J call TRBJ2-1; D ambiguous. The germline V gene encodes CDR1 KGHDR and CDR2 SFDVKD. V was clipped by 5 bases and J by 7 bases, with 14 bases between them. There are 14 residues in the CDR3. The CDR3 loop reads CATSATLDGNEQFF. CDR3 sequence (DNA): TGTGCCACCAGTGCCACCCTTGACGGAAATGAGCAGTTCTTC.

The rearrangement uses TRBV5-1 and TRBJ2-2; 10 bases match TRBD1. Losses at the gene ends were 4 bases for V and 0 bases for J; bases not matched to a gene: 6. CDR3 length: 17 amino acids. Per the germline V gene, CDR1 is SGHRS and CDR2 is YFSETQ. CDR3 in DNA: TGCGCCAGCAGCCCCGGGACAGGGGTATCGAACACCGGGGAGCTGTTTTTT. Protein: CASSPGTGVSNTGELFF.

This sequence joins TRBV7-9 and TRBJ2-5; D gene unclear. From germline, CDR1 is SEHNR and CDR2 FQNEAQ (reference sequence). V gave up 5 bases and J gave up 4 bases, with 5 bases separating them. There are 11 residues in the CDR3. In nucleotides, the CDR3 is TGTGCCAGCAGCCCCGTAGAGACCCAGTACTTC. Amino acids: CASSPVETQYF. The whole variable domain, filled in from reference TRBV7-9 and TRBJ2-5, reads DTGVSQNPRHKITKRGQNVTFRCDPISEHNRLYWYRQTLGQGPEFLTYFQNEAQLEKSRLLSDRFSAERPKGSFSTLEIQRTEQGDSAMYLCASSPVETQYFGPGTRLLVL.

V usage is TRBV3-1 (or the pseudogene TRBV3-2) and J usage is TRBJ2-7; 11 nucleotides agree with TRBD1. Trimming cost V 4 bases and J 3 bases; bases outside gene matches: 5. The germline V gene has CDR1 LGHDT and CDR2 YNNKEL (reference sequence). This CDR3 is built from 15 residues. CDR3 residues: CASSRPGQGDYEQYF. The CDR3 region has the DNA TGTGCCAGCAGCCGACCGGGACAGGGGGACTACGAGCAGTACTTC.

J is TRBJ1-2 and V is TRBV14, with D perhaps TRBD1 (5 bases). The CDR3 length is 14 residues. Trimming left V 1 base short and J 8 bases short, with 14 bases between. Germline V gene sequence: CDR1 SGHDN, CDR2 FVKESK. The CDR3 DNA is TGTGCCAGCAGCCAAGGGGGCCAGGGTTACGGCTACACCTTC. Protein product: CASSQGGQGYGYTF.

The rearrangement uses TRBV5-1 and TRBJ1-3; no reliable D call. The germline gives CDR1 SGHRS, CDR2 YFSETQ. The CDR3 spans 11 residues. V was shortened by 3 bases and J by 4 bases, with 2 bases between the two germline ends. The CDR3 DNA is TGCGCCAGCAGCTGGGGAAACACCATATATTTT. This codes for CASSWGNTIYF.

A word on this clone: This specimen includes other DNA sequences encoding the same CDR3. The genes are TRBV9 and TRBJ2-2; TRBD2 agrees at 12 bases. CDR1 and CDR2 (germline): SGDLS, YYNGEE. This CDR3 region has 17 residues. V lost 1 base to trimming and J lost 3 bases; unmatched junction nucleotides: 4. CDR3 in amino acids: CASSVLAGGLDTGELFF. The CDR3 nucleotides read TGTGCCAGCAGCGTACTAGCGGGAGGGTTGGACACCGGGGAGCTGTTTTTT.

The chain carries TRBV5-1 and TRBJ2-3; D is possibly TRBD2 (6 bases). Between the trimmed V and J ends, which lost 6 bases and 2 bases, there was a span of 13 bases. CDR1 is SGHRS, CDR2 YFSETQ, per germline. There are 14 residues in the CDR3. DNA for the CDR3: TGCGCCAGCAAGGAGGGAGTGGTCACAGATACGCAGTATTTT. This codes for CASKEGVVTDTQYF.

The chain employs TRBV21-1 and TRBJ2-3; TRBD2, as called in the table, went unchecked against the DNA. TRBV21-1 is termed a pseudogene. CDR3 length: 13 amino acids. Here the CDR3 reads CASSTRCTDTQYF. CDR3 nucleotides: TGTGCCAGCAGCACCCGGTGCACAGATACGCAGTATTTT.

The sample holds one count of this clone. The chain uses TRBV21-1 and TRBJ2-7; the table's D gene call, TRBD1, was not cross checked with the DNA. TRBV21-1 is reported as a pseudogene. The CDR3 sequence is 12 residues long. The DNA of the CDR3 is TGTGCCAGCAGCGAAGTTCCAGACGAGCAGTACTTC. Amino acids: CASSEVPDEQYF.

CDR3 DNA: TGTGCCAGCTCACCACCGGGGGGAGCCCGCTCCTACAATGAGCAGTTCTTC. Residues: CASSPPGGARSYNEQFF. The rearrangement joins TRBV18 to TRBJ2-1; TRBD2 might be the D (6 bases). The CDR3 length is 17 residues. The germline gives CDR1 KGHSH, CDR2 LQKENI. The germline V and J ends were trimmed by 0 bases and 0 bases, with 12 bases remaining between them.

The chain employs TRBV12-5 and TRBJ1-1; TRBD1 matches 7 bases. The CDR3 is made up of 13 amino acids. From germline, CDR1 is LGHNT and CDR2 FRNRAP. V trimming: 6 bases; J trimming: 8 bases; junction bases outside the gene matches: 9. CDR3 coding DNA: TGTGCTAGTGGGGTGACAGGGAGTCGGGAAGCTTTCTTT. It codes for CASGVTGSREAFF.

This rearrangement joins TRBV30 to TRBJ2-1; D call uncertain. The germline V gene encodes CDR1 GTSNPN and CDR2 SVGIG (reference sequence). The CDR3 totals 14 residues. V lost 3 bases to trimming and J lost 4 bases, with 13 bases between them. This chain's CDR3 is CAWRSRTLYNEQFF. The CDR3 bases are TGTGCCTGGAGGAGTAGGACGCTATACAATGAGCAGTTCTTC. The full variable domain, in which reference TRBV30 and TRBJ2-1 provide the parts outside the CDR3, is SQTIHQWPATLVQPVGSPLSLECTVEGTSNPNLYWYRQAAGRGLQLLFYSVGIGQISSEVPQNLSASRPQDRQFILSSKKLLLSDSGFYLCAWRSRTLYNEQFFGPGTRLTVL.

This sequence joins TRBV11-3 and TRBJ2-1, with D possibly matching TRBD2 (6 bases). V lost 5 bases and J 5 bases, leaving 16 bases between the germline ends. Germline V gene data show CDR1 as SGHNT and CDR2 as YENEEA. This CDR3 has 15 amino acids. CDR3 sequence reads: CASSPTPTSNNEQFF. As DNA, the CDR3 is TGTGCCAGCAGCCCCACCCCGACTAGTAACAATGAGCAGTTCTTC.

V gene TRBV6-2 or TRBV6-3 combines with J gene TRBJ2-3; D is tentatively TRBD1 or TRBD2 (5 bases each). With 0 bases removed from V and 6 bases from J, the gap between germline ends came to 16 bases. The germline gives CDR1 MNHEY, CDR2 SVGEGT. The CDR3 length is 16 residues. The CDR3 loop is CASSYSGTITADTQYF. CDR3 in DNA: TGTGCCAGCAGTTACTCGGGGACCATTACCGCGGATACGCAGTATTTT.

The chain links TRBV5-4 to TRBJ2-1; 12 bases are a match to TRBD2. This CDR3 comprises 15 residues. Per germline, CDR1 SGHNT and CDR2 YYREEE (reference sequence). J gave up 6 bases and V 0 bases, and 1 base lay outside the gene matches. This CDR3 reads CASSLGTSGVNEQFF. In DNA form, the CDR3 reads TGTGCCAGCAGCTTGGGGACTAGCGGGGTCAATGAGCAGTTCTTC.

This chain uses TRBV12-3 or TRBV12-4 with TRBJ1-5; D not certain. With 6 bases removed from V and 5 bases from J, the gap between germline ends came to 5 bases. This CDR3 comprises 11 residues. CDR3 nucleotides: TGTGCCAGCAGCGTGGATCAGCCCCAGCATTTT. The encoded protein is CASSVDQPQHF.

This clone was detected once. This sequence joins TRBV6-5 and TRBJ2-7; TRBD1 matches 8 bases. V dropped 8 bases and J dropped 7; count of bases not matched to a gene: 4. CDR1 MNHEY and CDR2 SVGAGI come from the germline V gene. The CDR3 covers 11 residues. CDR3 amino acids: CASSWDREQYF. As DNA, the CDR3 is TGTGCCAGCTCCTGGGACAGGGAGCAGTACTTC.

Regarding this clone: Distinct nucleotide sequences in the sample also encode this CDR3. The V call is TRBV7-8, the J call TRBJ1-1; D remains ambiguous. Germline CDR1 SGHVS, CDR2 FQNEAQ. CDR3 length: 11 amino acids. V was clipped by 2 bases and J by 6 bases, with 4 bases between them. The CDR3 nucleotides read TGTGCCAGCAGCTTATCGGCTGAAGCTTTCTTT. It translates to CASSLSAEAFF.

This chain joins TRBV11-2 and TRBJ1-4; TRBD1 is a possible D gene (6 bases). Trimming removed 8 bases from V and 6 bases from J, with 22 bases in between. CDR3 size: 16 residues. CDR1 and CDR2 (germline): SGHAT, FQNNGV. The CDR3 loop reads CASSARRGEGHEKLFF. CDR3 nucleotides: TGTGCCAGCTCTGCTCGGAGGGGGGAAGGGCATGAAAAACTGTTTTTT.

The chain couples TRBV29-1 to TRBJ2-1; 8 bases are shared with TRBD1. CDR3 length: 13 residues. V lost 6 bases to trimming and J lost 7 bases; unmatched junction nucleotides: 8. Germline CDR1 and CDR2: SQVTM and ANQGSEA. As DNA, the CDR3 is TGCAGCGTGGAGGGACAGGAGAATAATGAGCAGTTCTTC. As protein: CSVEGQENNEQFF.